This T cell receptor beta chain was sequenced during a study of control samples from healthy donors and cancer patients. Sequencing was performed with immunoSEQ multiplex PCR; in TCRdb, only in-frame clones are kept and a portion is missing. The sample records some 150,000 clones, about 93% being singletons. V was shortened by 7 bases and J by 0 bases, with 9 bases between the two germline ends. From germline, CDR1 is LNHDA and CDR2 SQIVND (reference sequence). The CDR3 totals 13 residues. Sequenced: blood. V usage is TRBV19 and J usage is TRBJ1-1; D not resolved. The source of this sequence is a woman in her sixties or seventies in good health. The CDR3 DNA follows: TGTGCCAGTAAAGGTCCCATGAACACTGAAGCTTTCTTT. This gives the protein CASKGPMNTEAFF.